The 26 T cell receptor beta chains below come from one sample, sequenced in a study of regulatory T cells in long-lasting Graves disease. The TCR beta library used iRepertoire HTBI primers with Arm-PCR amplification of CDR3. Via MiXCR, TCRdb re-called the multiplex PCR reads, giving one row per CDR3 protein. The sample consists of hundreds of thousands of distinct CDR3 sequences, roughly 16% of them appearing once. Documented time point: newly diagnosed GD, antithyroid drugs for less than 3 months. Extracted PBMC RNA gave rise to the TCR library. These data were likewise used in another study, on T cells in Graves' hyperthyroidism and ophthalmopathy.

The source material was peripheral blood mononuclear cells (PBMCs), sampled at new diagnosis, from a patient treated with antithyroid drugs. These receptors originate from a young woman with Graves disease.

As concerns this clonotype: One junction end disagrees with the germline gene, perhaps due to a read error. The genes are TRBV6-1 and TRBJ2-1, with 7 bases lining up with TRBD1. Per the germline V gene, CDR1 is MNHNS and CDR2 is SASEGT. This CDR3 is built from 11 residues. The CDR3 DNA sequence: TGTGCCAGCAACAGGGGAAATGAGCAGTCCTTC. It yields the protein CASNRGNEQSF.

This clonotype was recorded at least ten times. V gene TRBV11-1 combines with J gene TRBJ2-3; D unresolved. V was shortened by 4 bases and J by 6 bases, with 8 bases between the two germline ends. This CDR3 spans 12 amino acids. From germline, CDR1 is SGHAT and CDR2 FQDESV (reference sequence). The CDR3 region has the DNA TGTGCCAGCAGCTCCACCCCGGATACGCAGTATTTT. Protein product: CASSSTPDTQYF. Variable domain in full (rest from reference TRBV11-1 and TRBJ2-3): EAEVAQSPRYKITEKSQAVAFWCDPISGHATLYWYRQILGQGPELLVQFQDESVVDDSQLPKDRFSAERLKGVDSTLKIQPAELGDSAMYLCASSSTPDTQYFGPGTRLTVL.

This clonotype showed up just a few times. The genes are TRBV11-3 and TRBJ2-5; weak D call: TRBD1 (6 bases). CDR1 is SGHNT and CDR2 is YENEEA in the germline V gene. V was trimmed by 0 bases and J by 9 bases, leaving 11 bases between them. The CDR3 covers 13 residues. The CDR3 DNA is TGTGCCAGCAGCTTAGATCTGGCAGGGGCCCAGTACTTC. Encoded protein: CASSLDLAGAQYF.

This clonotype was detected a few times. The chain couples TRBV28 to TRBJ1-5; D is uncertain. The CDR3 runs 18 residues. Germline CDR1 reads MDHEN; CDR2 reads SYDVKM. The germline V and J ends were trimmed by 1 base and 2 bases, with 18 bases remaining between them. In DNA form, the CDR3 reads TGTGCCAGCAGTTTATTTCAGTTGTCGGGCAAAGGCAATCAGCCCCAGCATTTT. This gives the protein CASSLFQLSGKGNQPQHF.

This clonotype was detected many times. V and J are TRBV11-2 and TRBJ2-1; D might be TRBD2 (5 bases). Germline values: CDR1 SGHAT, CDR2 FQNNGV. This CDR3 spans 15 amino acids. Trimming removed 2 bases from V and 12 bases from J, with 20 bases in between. CDR3 bases: TGTGCCAGCAGCTTAAGGAGTGGGGAACTAGTACGGCAGTTCTTC. Its protein product is CASSLRSGELVRQFF.

This clonotype was recorded at least ten times. The CDR3 DNA is TGTGCCAGCAGCTTAGCCGCCGTCTGGGGGACAGGCATCCAAGAGACCCAGTACTTC. It specifies CASSLAAVWGTGIQETQYF. The V call is TRBV7-6, the J call TRBJ2-5; 8 bases fit TRBD1. The CDR3 totals 19 residues. From germline, CDR1 is SGHVS and CDR2 FNYEAQ. After removal of 0 bases from V and 1 base from J, the junction contained 13 bases not matched to a gene.

The V call is TRBV5-1, the J call TRBJ2-1; 8 positions agree with TRBD2. This CDR3 is 15 amino acids long. CDR1 SGHRS and CDR2 YFSETQ come from the germline V gene. Trimming cost V 0 bases and J 4 bases; bases outside gene matches: 3. CDR3 in amino acids: CASSLEGGRYNEQFF. The CDR3 coding sequence is TGCGCCAGCAGCTTGGAGGGCGGGAGGTACAATGAGCAGTTCTTC. The full variable domain, rest sourced from reference TRBV5-1 and TRBJ2-1, is KAGVTQTPRYLIKTRGQQVTLSCSPISGHRSVSWYQQTPGQGLQFLFEYFSETQRNKGNFPGRFSGRQFSNSRSEMNVSTLELGDSALYLCASSLEGGRYNEQFFGPGTRLTVL.

This clonotype was recorded many times. V usage is TRBV7-2 and J usage is TRBJ1-1; D not resolved. Germline CDR1 is SGHTA and CDR2 is FQGNSA. The CDR3 spans 13 residues. V was clipped by 3 bases and J by 5 bases, with 10 bases between them. The CDR3 spells CASSFGQQTEAFF. CDR3 bases: TGTGCCAGCAGCTTTGGCCAGCAGACTGAAGCTTTCTTT. Looking up the rest from reference TRBV7-2 and TRBJ1-1 gives the full variable domain: GAGVSQSPSNKVTEKGKDVELRCDPISGHTALYWYRQSLGQGLEFLIYFQGNSAPDKSGLPSDRFSAERTGGSVSTLTIQRTQQEDSAVYLCASSFGQQTEAFFGQGTRLTVV.

This clonotype was picked up many times. V usage is TRBV20-1 and J usage is TRBJ2-1, with 11 nucleotides matching TRBD2. The V gene end was trimmed by 3 bases and the J gene end by 3 bases; junction bases not matched to a gene: 4. The CDR3 has 15 amino acids. In germline, CDR1 is DFQATT, CDR2 SNEGSKA (reference sequence). The CDR3 DNA is TGCAGTGCTAGTGATACTAGCGGGAGCTACAATGAGCAGTTCTTC. Amino acid sequence: CSASDTSGSYNEQFF.

This clonotype was observed many times. This chain links TRBV10-2 with TRBJ2-2, with D perhaps matching TRBD1 (5 bases). The CDR3 is 13 amino acids. Germline lookup yields CDR1 WSHSY and CDR2 SAAADI. V shed 2 bases and J shed 4 bases, with 5 bases lying between them. CDR3 amino acids: CASSEQGTGELFF. The CDR3 bases are TGCGCCAGCAGTGAGCAGGGCACCGGGGAGCTGTTTTTT.

In regard to this clonotype: Compared with germline, one end of the junction differs, possibly owing to a read error. The gene calls are TRBV6-2 or TRBV6-3 and TRBJ1-1; D might be TRBD1 (6 bases). This CDR3 contains 14 residues. Germline CDR1 reads MNHEY; CDR2 reads SVGEGT. The chain's CDR3 is CVSSVQGWNTEAFF. The DNA of the CDR3 is TGTGTCAGCAGTGTACAGGGTTGGAACACTGAAGCTTTCTTT.

This clonotype was recorded at least ten times. The DNA of the CDR3 is TGTGCCACCGGGGTCGGTCCGGCCGCGATGAACACTGAAGCTTTCTTT. Protein: CATGVGPAAMNTEAFF. The chain combines TRBV10-3 with TRBJ1-1; D is undetermined. The CDR3 covers 16 residues. Trimming shortened V by 10 bases and J by 0 bases, and 21 bases separated the two germline ends. CDR1 and CDR2 from the germline V gene are ENHRY and SYGVKD.

About this clonotype: This may arise from a read error, as a much more abundant clone is one base away. The chain recombines TRBV20-1 with TRBJ2-3, with D tentatively TRBD1 or TRBD2 (7 bases each). The germline V and J ends were trimmed by 1 base and 0 bases, with 14 bases remaining between them. Germline V gives CDR1 DFQATT, CDR2 SNEGSKA (reference sequence). The CDR3 totals 16 residues. This chain's CDR3 is CSARGPGGASTDTQYF. The DNA for the CDR3 is TGCAGTGCTAGAGGTCCAGGGGGGGCTAGCACAGATACGCAGTATTTT.

The gene calls are TRBV6-2 or TRBV6-3 and TRBJ2-3; 8 nucleotides align to TRBD1. Trimming took 5 bases from V and 3 from J; bases not matched to a gene: 7. Germline V lookup: CDR1 MNHEY, CDR2 SVGEGT. There are 15 residues in the CDR3. DNA for the CDR3: TGTGCCAGCAGTGAATTGACAGGGGCTACAGATACGCAGTATTTT. Amino acids: CASSELTGATDTQYF.

In its sample, this clonotype was seen many times. The chain recombines TRBV2 with TRBJ1-1; maybe TRBD1 (5 bases). V was cut by 9 bases and J by 10 bases, with 12 bases left in between. Germline loops: CDR1 SNHLY, CDR2 FYNNEI. The CDR3 consists of 10 residues. In DNA, the CDR3 is TGTGCCAGTCGGGACCGCGTAGCTTTCTTT. This sequence encodes CASRDRVAFF.

V is TRBV3-1 and J is TRBJ2-1; 10 nucleotides agree with TRBD1. Looked up from germline, CDR1 is LGHDT and CDR2 is YNNKEL (reference sequence). V dropped 3 bases and J dropped 5; count of bases not matched to a gene: 7. This CDR3 is built from 16 residues. The CDR3 sequence is CASSQYRDRGDNEQFF. The CDR3 DNA follows: TGTGCCAGCAGCCAGTACCGGGACAGGGGAGACAATGAGCAGTTCTTC.

This clonotype was detected a few times. The V and J genes are TRBV4-1 and TRBJ2-7, with TRBD2 matching 11 bases. The length of the CDR3 is 15 residues. The V gene's germline CDR1 is MGHRA and CDR2 YSYEKL. The V and J ends lost 6 bases and 3 bases, in that order; junction bases with no gene match: 7. The CDR3 coding sequence is TGCGCCAGCAGGACGACTAGCGGGGATTTCTACGAGCAGTACTTC. Translated, it gives CASRTTSGDFYEQYF.

This clonotype was counted at least ten times. This rearrangement joins TRBV28 to TRBJ1-1, with TRBD1 matching over 7 bases. V trimming: 5 bases; J trimming: 4 bases; junction bases outside the gene matches: 10. The CDR3 spans 15 residues. Germline V CDR1 and CDR2: MDHEN, SYDVKM. The CDR3 reads CASSPPGTDTTEAFF. The CDR3 nucleotides are TGTGCCAGCAGTCCGCCCGGGACAGACACCACTGAAGCTTTCTTT.

Many counts were recorded for this clonotype. The rearrangement joins TRBV28 to TRBJ2-7; D possibly corresponds to TRBD1 (6 bases). The CDR3 loop spans 13 amino acids. Germline CDR1 is MDHEN and CDR2 is SYDVKM. V lost 4 bases and J lost 1, with 8 bases in between. The CDR3 region has the DNA TGTGCCAGCAGTTGGACAGCTTCCTACGAGCAGTACTTC. Its translation is CASSWTASYEQYF.

This clonotype appeared many times. V gene TRBV6-1 combines with J gene TRBJ1-1; D perhaps matches TRBD1 (5 bases). V lost 11 bases, J lost 4 bases, and 20 bases lay in between. Germline CDR1 reads MNHNS; CDR2 reads SASEGT. The CDR3 spans 14 residues. The CDR3 protein is CAATSAGISTEAFF. The CDR3 coding sequence is TGTGCCGCTACCTCGGCAGGGATCTCCACTGAAGCTTTCTTT.

This clonotype has a handful of counts. The rearrangement joins TRBV30 to TRBJ2-2; 10 bases are shared with TRBD2. Germline trimming cut 0 bases from V and 4 bases from J; bases unmatched to any gene: 2. Germline V gives CDR1 GTSNPN, CDR2 SVGIG (reference sequence). The CDR3 covers 15 residues. The CDR3 is CAWSVAGGPTGELFF. The CDR3 nucleotides are TGTGCCTGGAGTGTAGCGGGAGGGCCCACCGGGGAGCTGTTTTTT. Together with reference TRBV30 and TRBJ2-2, the CDR3 gives the full variable domain: SQTIHQWPATLVQPVGSPLSLECTVEGTSNPNLYWYRQAAGRGLQLLFYSVGIGQISSEVPQNLSASRPQDRQFILSSKKLLLSDSGFYLCAWSVAGGPTGELFFGEGSRLTVL.

The chain employs TRBV5-1 and TRBJ2-4; TRBD1 aligns across 9 bases. The CDR3 totals 17 residues. Trimming cost V 0 bases and J 1 base; bases outside gene matches: 5. Germline V CDR1 and CDR2: SGHRS, YFSETQ. The CDR3 is CASSLDGTGSAKNIQYF. The CDR3 DNA follows: TGCGCCAGCAGCTTGGATGGGACAGGGTCTGCCAAAAACATTCAGTACTTC.

This clonotype has a single count. This may be a read error: a much more frequent sequence differs by one nucleotide. V usage is TRBV9 and J usage is TRBJ1-1; D is undetermined. V lost 0 bases to trimming and J lost 1 base, with 4 bases between them. The CDR3 runs to 13 residues. Germline assignment: CDR1 SGDLS and CDR2 YYNGEE. For the CDR3, the DNA is TGTGCCAGCAGCGTAGGATGGAACACTGAAGCTTTCTTT. Amino acids: CASSVGWNTEAFF.

The CDR3 spells CASSEGDRGAYEQYF. CDR3 nucleotide sequence: TGTGCCAGCAGTGAGGGAGACAGGGGAGCCTACGAGCAGTACTTC. The gene calls are TRBV28 and TRBJ2-7; 8 positions agree with TRBD1. After removal of 5 bases from V and 2 bases from J, the junction contained 8 bases not matched to a gene. CDR1 MDHEN and CDR2 SYDVKM come from the germline V gene. The CDR3 length is 15 residues.

This clonotype turned up a few times. The chain couples TRBV9 to TRBJ2-5; D tentatively fits TRBD1 or TRBD2 (5 bases each). CDR3 length equals 15 residues. V was pared by 5 bases and J by 1 base, with 15 bases between. Germline V lookup: CDR1 SGDLS, CDR2 YYNGEE. The CDR3 loop is CASSYGAKPQETQYF. The CDR3 nucleotides are TGTGCCAGCAGTTACGGGGCGAAGCCCCAAGAGACCCAGTACTTC.

This clonotype was recorded many times. The V and J genes are TRBV3-1 and TRBJ1-5; 8 bases agree with TRBD1. The CDR3 contains 16 residues. The V and J ends lost 1 base and 7 bases, in that order; junction bases with no gene match: 9. Germline V lookup: CDR1 LGHDT, CDR2 YNNKEL (reference sequence). This CDR3 is CASSQGNRGTRQPQHF. The CDR3 DNA reads TGTGCCAGCAGCCAAGGAAACAGGGGGACTAGACAGCCCCAGCATTTT.